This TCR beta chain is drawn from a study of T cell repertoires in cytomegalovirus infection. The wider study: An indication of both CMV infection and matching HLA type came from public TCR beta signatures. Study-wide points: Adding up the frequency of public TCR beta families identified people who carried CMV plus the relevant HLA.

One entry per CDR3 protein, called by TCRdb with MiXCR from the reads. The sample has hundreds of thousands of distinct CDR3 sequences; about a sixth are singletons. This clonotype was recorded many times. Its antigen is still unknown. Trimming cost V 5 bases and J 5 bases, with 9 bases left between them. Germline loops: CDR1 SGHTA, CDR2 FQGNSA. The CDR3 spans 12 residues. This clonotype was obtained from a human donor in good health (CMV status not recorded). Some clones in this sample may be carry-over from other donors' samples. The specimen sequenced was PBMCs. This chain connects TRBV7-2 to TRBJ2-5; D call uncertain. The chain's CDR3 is CASSAQTETQYF. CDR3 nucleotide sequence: TGTGCCAGCAGCGCGCAGACGGAGACCCAGTACTTC. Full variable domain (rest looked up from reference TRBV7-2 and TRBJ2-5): GAGVSQSPSNKVTEKGKDVELRCDPISGHTALYWYRQSLGQGLEFLIYFQGNSAPDKSGLPSDRFSAERTGGSVSTLTIQRTQQEDSAVYLCASSAQTETQYFGPGTRLLVL.